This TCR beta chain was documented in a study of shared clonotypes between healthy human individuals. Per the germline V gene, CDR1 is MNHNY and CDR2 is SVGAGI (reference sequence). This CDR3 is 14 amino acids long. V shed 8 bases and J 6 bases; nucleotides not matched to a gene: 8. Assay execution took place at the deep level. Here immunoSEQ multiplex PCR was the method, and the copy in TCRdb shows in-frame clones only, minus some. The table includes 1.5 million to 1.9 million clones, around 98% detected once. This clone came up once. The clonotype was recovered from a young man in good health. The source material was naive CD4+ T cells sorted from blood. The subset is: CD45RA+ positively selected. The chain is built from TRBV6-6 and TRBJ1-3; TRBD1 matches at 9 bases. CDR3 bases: TGTGCCAGCCAGGACAGGGGAGGGGAAAACACCATATATTTT. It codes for CASQDRGGENTIYF.